This T cell receptor (beta chain) is from a study of blood T cell repertoires in COVID-19. Study-level background: Researchers got acute and convalescent COVID-19 samples from the United States, Italy and Spain. The analysed material was cDNA or gDNA that came from T cells, B-cell-depleted T cells, or PBMCs.

With regard to this clone: Other nucleotide sequences in the sample specify the same CDR3.

Germline V CDR1 and CDR2: LNHDA, SQIVND (reference sequence). This CDR3 is built from 12 residues. Trimming took off 1 base at V and 6 bases at J, with 6 bases between the two ends. The table came from immunoSEQ multiplex PCR; TCRdb's copy has only in-frame clones and leaves some out. The data show about 150,000 clones, about nine tenths seen once. V gene TRBV19 combines with J gene TRBJ1-1; no firm D call. The sequence derives from a woman aged 70-85 years with acute or convalescent COVID-19. The sample was peripheral blood. The CDR3 is CASSIAGPEAFF. The CDR3 nucleotides read TGTGCCAGTAGTATAGCCGGTCCTGAAGCTTTCTTT.